This T cell receptor (beta chain) was captured by sequencing in a study of blood T cell repertoires in COVID-19. Study at large: Acute and convalescent COVID-19 samples came from the United States, Italy and Spain.

Here immunoSEQ multiplex PCR was the method, and the copy in TCRdb shows in-frame clones only, minus some. The table lists approximately 200,000 clones, 85% to 90% of them singletons. The count of this clone is one. The receptor comes from a man aged 50 or older with acute or convalescent COVID-19. Input material: peripheral blood.

The CDR3 DNA sequence: TGTGCCAGCTCATCGGACAGGGGAAACACCATATATTTT. Amino acid sequence: CASSSDRGNTIYF. The V gene is TRBV18, the J gene TRBJ1-3; TRBD1 matches 7 bases. Germline values: CDR1 KGHSH, CDR2 LQKENI. The CDR3 spans 13 residues. Trimming removed 5 bases from V and 4 bases from J; junction bases left unmatched: 2.